This is a list of T cell receptor beta chains from one sample in a study of T cell responses to AZD1222 COVID-19 vaccine. Sequenced by immunoSEQ multiplex PCR; TCRdb stores in-frame clones only, minus some. Seen here are roughly 270,000 clones, approximately 94% observed once, and the top ten hold about 0.5%. The source was peripheral blood, collected 28 days after the second AZD1222 dose. Every receptor here comes from an adult who received the AZD1222 COVID-19 vaccine. The conserved cysteine and the conserved F or W are not part of the CDR3 here.

v_gene	j_gene	CDR3aa
TRBV28	TRBJ2-5	ASSLAGSSAETQY
TRBV5-1	TRBJ1-1	ASSAGTGNTEAF
TRBV28	TRBJ1-2	ASSSADVGYT
TRBV27	TRBJ1-5	ASSPGTGEQPQH
TRBV7-3	TRBJ1-1	ASSRGTGAEAF
TRBV12-3/TRBV12-4	TRBJ2-1	ASSLSSGNEQF
TRBV28	TRBJ2-7	ANSVPGRHSYEQY
TRBV19	TRBJ2-2	ASRRQGNTGELF
TRBV25-1	TRBJ1-2	ASSEGTGRYGYT
TRBV2	TRBJ1-1	ASSLQGNTEAF
TRBV14	TRBJ2-2	ASSPFTGELF
TRBV11-2	TRBJ2-2	ASSSKHTGELF
TRBV2	TRBJ1-5	ASSETGTQPQH
TRBV29-1	TRBJ2-7	SFSGGTPLNEQY
TRBV6-5	TRBJ1-5	ASSYSGGALGPQH
TRBV6-2/TRBV6-3	TRBJ2-2	ASSLKGLAGQNTGELF
TRBV3-1/TRBV3-2	TRBJ2-2	ASSEGAVSTGELF
TRBV7-6	TRBJ2-1	ASSQGLAGEGPLF
TRBV5-5	TRBJ1-1	ASSRTYLDTEAF
TRBV6-2/TRBV6-3	TRBJ1-2	ASSYGSYGYT
TRBV7-2	TRBJ1-6	ASSLARGAATSLH
TRBV18	TRBJ1-2	ASSPGGRLRDYGYT
TRBV27	TRBJ2-1	ASTRAGSPVAQF
TRBV11-1	TRBJ2-7	ASSLTRDRGGEQY
TRBV6-5	TRBJ2-7	ASSYRQGYEQY
TRBV29-1	TRBJ2-1	SVAPEKGEQF
TRBV2	TRBJ2-7	ASSEQGRGYEQY
TRBV13	TRBJ2-6	ASSTPGANVLT
TRBV7-9	TRBJ2-7	ASSPGLAGVPSREQY
TRBV7-8	TRBJ1-3	ASSTNRGSGGNTIY
TRBV11-2	TRBJ2-4	ASSLGGARKNIQY
TRBV28	TRBJ2-1	ASRLKGQGYNEQF
TRBV18	TRBJ2-4	ASSPGTAKNIQY
TRBV7-9	TRBJ1-1	ASSLHGQTPNTEAF
TRBV15	TRBJ1-5	ATKSGTEGFNQPQH
TRBV28	TRBJ2-3	ASSFLAGTDTQY
TRBV28	TRBJ1-3	ASSWGAGIAGNTIY
TRBV11-2	TRBJ2-7	ASSHLRDRKYEQY
TRBV13	TRBJ1-6	ASSFINRDSYNSPLH
TRBV18	TRBJ2-3	ASSPRADTQY
TRBV28	TRBJ1-1	ASRQSVSFSSEAF
TRBV3-1/TRBV3-2	TRBJ1-1	ASSFTGGGPWLAF
TRBV7-2	TRBJ1-4	ASSSQGAGEKLF
TRBV6-2/TRBV6-3	TRBJ2-7	ASSYSGRGLPYEQY
TRBV29-1	TRBJ1-2	SVLSALYGYT
TRBV4-1	TRBJ1-1	ASNHRNPGSGTEAF
TRBV15	TRBJ2-7	ATSPGGSSYEQY
TRBV29-1	TRBJ1-2	SVERDGYT
TRBV21-1	TRBJ2-2	ASSSRGTHGELF
TRBV28	TRBJ1-2	ASSPGQGGYGYT
TRBV7-9	TRBJ2-7	ASSQLGYEQY
TRBV3-1/TRBV3-2	TRBJ1-2	ASSQLGTGGGYT
TRBV5-6	TRBJ1-2	ASSLDTRAYGYT
TRBV10-3	TRBJ1-2	AIRLTTGKNGYT
TRBV19	TRBJ2-1	ASSMGTSENNEQF